This T cell receptor (beta chain) was observed in a study of cytomegalovirus exposure and HLA in healthy donors. About the study: Some 180 million T cells yielded more than 90 million unique TCR beta sequences in earlier analysis.

Study-wide findings and caveats: V- and J-gene trimming of TCR beta was linked (in a later analysis) to a missense DCLRE1C variant.

The J segment lost 4 bases and the V segment lost 0 bases, leaving 14 bases of the junction unmatched. The germline CDR1 and CDR2 sequences are SGHRS and YFSETQ. The length of the CDR3 is 18 residues. Note on this clone: Its antigen is currently unknown.

The PCR contained 60 Vbeta and 13 Jbeta primers. Here immunoSEQ multiplex PCR was the method, and the copy in TCRdb shows in-frame clones only, minus some. The sample contains about 170,000 clones, around 75% of which appear only once. The V gene is TRBV5-1, the J gene TRBJ1-1, with 8 positions matching TRBD1. The receptor comes from a woman aged 50 to 60 in good health and CMV-seropositive. The sequencing input was PBMCs. CDR3 sequence (DNA): TGCGCCAGCAGCTTGGAGGCAGGGGGCGGCCTCTGGGCCACTGAAGCTTTCTTT. Translated, it gives CASSLEAGGGLWATEAFF.